The clone carrying this T cell receptor beta chain was counted many times. The time point denotes: pre-sensitization, week 0. As to treatment: therapeutic diphenylcyclopropenone sensitization with weekly scalp DPC. Blood draws came first, before each patch test. Alopecia patients, 18 to 70 years old and DPC-suitable, served as donors. The study extracted total RNA from unfractionated whole blood. The trim removed 2 bases at V and 7 bases at J, leaving 9 bases unmatched. CDR1 SGHAT and CDR2 FQNNGV come from the germline V gene. The CDR3 is made up of 17 amino acids. The sample belongs to a study of human T cells and chemical hapten exposure. TCRdb re-called the RACE reads with MiXCR, one entry per CDR3 protein. The profile shows about 98,000 distinct CDR3 sequences, more than 10% of them singletons.

The sample here was whole blood, taken in connection with sensitization to the hapten diphenylcyclopropenone (DPC). The chain has TRBV11-2 and TRBJ1-6; TRBD1 agrees at 9 bases. The TCR originated in a woman in her sixties or seventies with alopecia areata. Some clones in this sample may be carry-over from other donors' samples. CDR3 nucleotides: TGTGCCAGCAGCTTACCGTACCAAGGACAGGGGAATTCACCCCTCCACTTT. As protein: CASSLPYQGQGNSPLHF.